Shown below are 23 T cell receptor beta chains from a single sample sequenced in a study of cytomegalovirus exposure and HLA in healthy donors (dated by TCRdb to the late 2010s). Library preparation was by the immunoSEQ multiplex PCR assay. The multiplex PCR relied on a mix of 60 forward primers for TCR Vbeta segments and 13 reverse primers for TCR Jbeta segments. The table was pulled from immuneACCESS by TCRdb, which kept in-frame rearrangements only. Such tables lose some clones; where checked, under half of the loss comes from unresolved V genes, and the rest has no known cause. In all, the sample holds about 190,000 clones, and roughly 73% of those were seen once. The leading ten clones occupy 1.5% to 2% of the sample. Sequences were obtained from PBMCs. Receptors were obtained from a woman aged 25 to 39 in good health and CMV-seronegative.

Of note for this clone: At one of its ends the junction is not consistent with the germline gene, which may arise from a read error. The rearrangement links TRBV5-6 to TRBJ2-2; possibly TRBD2 for D (6 bases). The CDR3 consists of 14 residues. From germline, CDR1 is SGHDT and CDR2 YYEEEE. CDR3 region: CASISGRNTGGLFF. The CDR3, as DNA: TGTGCCAGCATTTCAGGGAGGAACACCGGGGGGCTGTTTTTT.

The V and J genes are TRBV13 and TRBJ1-1; D is unresolved. Germline values: CDR1 PRHDT, CDR2 FYEKMQ (reference sequence). Trimming took 0 bases from V and 0 from J, leaving 2 bases between them. The length of the CDR3 is 13 residues. The CDR3 region has the DNA TGTGCCAGCAGCTTAGGCATGAACACTGAAGCTTTCTTT. It yields the protein CASSLGMNTEAFF.

This clone was seen a handful of times. The chain employs TRBV30 and TRBJ1-1; 7 bases map to TRBD1. The CDR3 has 17 residues. The germline V gene has CDR1 GTSNPN and CDR2 SVGIG (reference sequence). V trimming: 2 bases; J trimming: 4 bases; junction bases outside the gene matches: 16. CDR3 sequence: CAWSQPFSTGSGTEAFF. CDR3 DNA sequence: TGTGCCTGGAGTCAGCCATTTTCGACAGGGAGCGGCACTGAAGCTTTCTTT.

This clone was detected only once. The V gene is TRBV27, the J gene TRBJ2-5, with 7 bases fitting TRBD2. The CDR3 contains 16 residues. Per the germline V gene, CDR1 is MNHEY and CDR2 is SMNVEV (reference sequence). Germline trimming cut 5 bases from V and 3 bases from J; bases unmatched to any gene: 12. The CDR3 region has the DNA TGTGCCAGCAGTCCACTCCGGCGGGGGTTGAAAGAGACCCAGTACTTC. Its protein product is CASSPLRRGLKETQYF.

This chain uses TRBV7-3 with TRBJ1-1, with TRBD1 matching 9 bases. This CDR3 is 13 amino acids long. Germline V gene sequence: CDR1 SGHTA, CDR2 FQGTGA. V was clipped by 3 bases and J by 6 bases; unmatched bases: 2. The CDR3 nucleotides read TGTGCCAGCAGCTTGGACAGGGGCTCTGAAGCTTTCTTT. This encodes CASSLDRGSEAFF. The full variable domain, rest sourced from reference TRBV7-3 and TRBJ1-1, is GAGVSQTPSNKVTEKGKYVELRCDPISGHTALYWYRQSLGQGPEFLIYFQGTGAADDSGLPNDRFFAVRPEGSVSTLKIQRTERGDSAVYLCASSLDRGSEAFFGQGTRLTVV.

This clone came up a few times. The genes are TRBV6-5 and TRBJ1-2; no clear D. Germline V lookup: CDR1 MNHEY, CDR2 SVGAGI. The V gene lost 6 bases and the J gene lost 1 base, with 9 bases spanning the gap. The CDR3 has 13 amino acids. The CDR3 DNA reads as TGTGCCAGCAGCCCAGGTGTTAACTATGGCTACACCTTC. Residues: CASSPGVNYGYTF.

This clone has only a few counts. The CDR3 DNA reads TGTGCCAGCTCATCAGGGACAGGGGGCAAGGATGGCTACACCTTC. Its protein is CASSSGTGGKDGYTF. The rearrangement joins TRBV18 to TRBJ1-2; 12 bases fit TRBD1. Unmatched junction bases numbered 7, after V lost 5 bases and J lost 6 bases. This CDR3 is built from 15 residues. Germline V gene data show CDR1 as KGHSH and CDR2 as LQKENI.

V usage is TRBV5-1 and J usage is TRBJ2-5; no firm D call. Germline lookup yields CDR1 SGHRS and CDR2 YFSETQ. V lost 0 bases to trimming and J lost 7 bases, with 16 bases between them. The CDR3 extends over 15 amino acids. CDR3 sequence: CASSLDTTSFGTQYF. In nucleotides, the CDR3 is TGCGCCAGCAGCTTGGACACCACCTCCTTTGGGACCCAGTACTTC. Full variable domain (remainder filled in from reference TRBV5-1 and TRBJ2-5): KAGVTQTPRYLIKTRGQQVTLSCSPISGHRSVSWYQQTPGQGLQFLFEYFSETQRNKGNFPGRFSGRQFSNSRSEMNVSTLELGDSALYLCASSLDTTSFGTQYFGPGTRLLVL.

V is TRBV6-4 and J is TRBJ1-1; the D gene is possibly TRBD1 (6 bases). CDR1 is MRHNA and CDR2 is SNTAGT in the germline V gene. Between the trimmed V and J ends, which lost 2 bases and 2 bases, there was a span of 9 bases. The CDR3 covers 14 residues. The CDR3 reads CASSDRGGNTEAFF. The CDR3 DNA reads as TGTGCCAGCAGTGACAGGGGGGGAAACACTGAAGCTTTCTTT.

The rearrangement joins TRBV7-9 to TRBJ1-4, with 11 bases identical to TRBD1. The CDR3 extends over 15 amino acids. J was trimmed by 7 bases and V by 4 bases; bases with no gene match: 5. Germline V CDR1 and CDR2: SEHNR, FQNEAQ (reference sequence). Here the CDR3 reads CASSSDRGLSEKLFF. CDR3 DNA: TGTGCCAGCAGCTCGGACAGGGGGCTAAGTGAAAAACTGTTTTTT.

V gene TRBV7-9 combines with J gene TRBJ2-7, with a weak D call TRBD1 (5 bases). With 1 base removed from V and 2 bases from J, the gap between germline ends came to 12 bases. Germline CDR1 is SEHNR and CDR2 is FQNEAQ (reference sequence). The CDR3 has 15 amino acids. CDR3 DNA sequence: TGTGCCAGCAGCTTAGAAGGGGTCCCGACCTACGAGCAGTACTTC. This gives the protein CASSLEGVPTYEQYF.

This clone was counted between two and nine times. The CDR3 spells CASSPGQGVVNEQFF. The CDR3 region has the DNA TGTGCCAGCAGCCCGGGACAGGGGGTTGTCAATGAGCAGTTCTTC. The rearrangement links TRBV7-2 to TRBJ2-1; TRBD1 agrees at 11 bases. With 5 bases clipped from V and 6 bases from J, the junction kept 6 bases outside the gene matches. The germline V gene has CDR1 SGHTA and CDR2 FQGNSA. The CDR3 runs to 15 residues. The full variable domain, rest sourced from reference TRBV7-2 and TRBJ2-1, is GAGVSQSPSNKVTEKGKDVELRCDPISGHTALYWYRQSLGQGLEFLIYFQGNSAPDKSGLPSDRFSAERTGGSVSTLTIQRTQQEDSAVYLCASSPGQGVVNEQFFGPGTRLTVL.

In this sample, this clone turned up once. The chain links TRBV27 to TRBJ2-7, with D possibly matching TRBD2 (7 bases). Looked up from germline, CDR1 is MNHEY and CDR2 is SMNVEV (reference sequence). This CDR3 comprises 16 residues. The V end lost 4 bases, the J end lost 3 bases, and 19 bases lay between the germline ends. The CDR3 region is CASSWGGRGASYEQYF. The CDR3 bases are TGTGCCAGCAGTTGGGGGGGGCGGGGAGCCAGCTACGAGCAGTACTTC.

In this sample, this clone turned up a few times. The V gene is TRBV13, the J gene TRBJ1-5; tentative D call: TRBD1 (5 bases). Germline CDR1 PRHDT, CDR2 FYEKMQ (reference sequence). The ends were cut back, 0 bases at V and 3 bases at J, with 6 bases in the middle. The CDR3 sequence is 14 residues long. The CDR3 protein is CASSLGGANQPQHF. CDR3 DNA: TGTGCCAGCAGCTTAGGAGGGGCCAATCAGCCCCAGCATTTT.

J is TRBJ2-5 and V is TRBV19, with 7 nucleotides matching TRBD1. The CDR3 sequence is 15 residues long. Looked up from germline, CDR1 is LNHDA and CDR2 is SQIVND (reference sequence). V lost 4 bases, J lost 4 bases, and 9 bases stayed unmatched. CDR3 protein: CASSTSRTGGETQYF. The CDR3 nucleotides read TGTGCCAGTAGTACGTCCCGGACAGGAGGAGAGACCCAGTACTTC.

The chain joins TRBV7-2 to TRBJ2-5; 12 nucleotides align to TRBD2. The germline CDR1 and CDR2 sequences are SGHTA and FQGNSA. The CDR3 spans 16 residues. The V segment lost 6 bases and the J segment 3 bases; nucleotides outside the gene matches: 8. CDR3 in amino acids: CASSSESSGREETQYF. CDR3 bases: TGTGCCAGCAGTTCAGAGTCTAGCGGGAGGGAAGAGACCCAGTACTTC.

The V call is TRBV7-2, the J call TRBJ2-7, with D possibly being TRBD2 (5 bases). Germline values: CDR1 SGHTA, CDR2 FQGNSA. The CDR3 is 14 amino acids. V lost 3 bases and J lost 2, with 11 bases in between. Here the CDR3 reads CASSFLAETYEQYF. As DNA, the CDR3 is TGTGCCAGCAGCTTTCTAGCCGAAACCTACGAGCAGTACTTC.

The CDR3 is CASSQAGQGLYEQYF. CDR3 coding DNA: TGCGCCAGCAGCCAAGCGGGACAGGGGCTTTACGAGCAGTACTTC. The gene calls are TRBV4-1 and TRBJ2-7, with TRBD1 identical over 10 bases. Germline lookup yields CDR1 MGHRA and CDR2 YSYEKL. V dropped 1 base and J dropped 4; count of bases not matched to a gene: 4. The CDR3 extends over 15 amino acids.

The V and J genes are TRBV9 and TRBJ1-1; D not resolved. Germline loops: CDR1 SGDLS, CDR2 YYNGEE. The CDR3 sequence is 14 residues long. Trimming pared 0 bases from V and 4 bases from J, leaving 10 bases between. The CDR3 loop is CASSVGAVGTEAFF. Written as DNA, the CDR3 is TGTGCCAGCAGCGTAGGGGCAGTGGGCACTGAAGCTTTCTTT.

This chain joins TRBV29-1 and TRBJ2-7; a possible D gene is TRBD1 (6 bases). The germline CDR1 and CDR2 sequences are SQVTM and ANQGSEA. V was trimmed by 6 bases and J by 2 bases, leaving 11 bases between them. The CDR3 sequence is 12 residues long. The CDR3 nucleotides read TGCAGCGTGGTACAGGGCCCCTACGAGCAGTACTTC. Translation gives CSVVQGPYEQYF.

The chain is built from TRBV11-2 and TRBJ1-2; D unresolved. Deletions cut 2 bases from V and 3 bases from J, with 10 bases between. Germline CDR1 and CDR2: SGHAT and FQNNGV. This CDR3 is 14 amino acids long. The chain's CDR3 is CASSLSAGYYGYTF. The CDR3 DNA sequence: TGTGCCAGCAGCTTATCGGCAGGCTACTATGGCTACACCTTC.

The rearrangement links TRBV7-9 to TRBJ2-1; 8 bases line up with TRBD2. Germline-derived CDR1 and CDR2 are SEHNR and FQNEAQ (reference sequence). CDR3 size: 14 residues. V gave up 2 bases and J gave up 6 bases; unmatched junction bases: 3. The CDR3 region has the DNA TGTGCCAGCAGCTTAACGGGAGGGCTCAATGAGCAGTTCTTC. The encoded protein is CASSLTGGLNEQFF. The whole variable domain, remainder taken from reference TRBV7-9 and TRBJ2-1, is DTGVSQNPRHKITKRGQNVTFRCDPISEHNRLYWYRQTLGQGPEFLTYFQNEAQLEKSRLLSDRFSAERPKGSFSTLEIQRTEQGDSAMYLCASSLTGGLNEQFFGPGTRLTVL.

The chain carries TRBV7-2 and TRBJ2-3; 13 nucleotides match TRBD2. Losses at the gene ends were 5 bases for V and 10 bases for J; bases not matched to a gene: 6. The CDR3 totals 14 residues. Germline V gene sequence: CDR1 SGHTA, CDR2 FQGNSA. CDR3 sequence (DNA): TGTGCCAGCAGCGCCGGGACTAGCGGGAATGCGCAGTATTTT. Amino acid sequence: CASSAGTSGNAQYF.